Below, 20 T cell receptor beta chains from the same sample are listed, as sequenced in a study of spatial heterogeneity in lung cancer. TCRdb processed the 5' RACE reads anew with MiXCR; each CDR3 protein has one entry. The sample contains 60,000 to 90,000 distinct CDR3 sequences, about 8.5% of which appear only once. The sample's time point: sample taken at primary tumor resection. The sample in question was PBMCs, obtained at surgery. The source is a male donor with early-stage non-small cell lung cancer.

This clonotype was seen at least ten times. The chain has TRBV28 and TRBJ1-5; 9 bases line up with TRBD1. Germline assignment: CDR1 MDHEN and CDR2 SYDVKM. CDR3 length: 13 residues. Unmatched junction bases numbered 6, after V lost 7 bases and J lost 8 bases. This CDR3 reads CASKGQGWKPQHF. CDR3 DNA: TGTGCCAGCAAGGGACAGGGATGGAAGCCCCAGCATTTT. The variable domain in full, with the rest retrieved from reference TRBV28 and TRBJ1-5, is DVKVTQSSRYLVKRTGEKVFLECVQDMDHENMFWYRQDPGLGLRLIYFSYDVKMKEKGDIPEGYSVSREKKERFSLILESASTNQTSMYLCASKGQGWKPQHFGDGTRLSIL.

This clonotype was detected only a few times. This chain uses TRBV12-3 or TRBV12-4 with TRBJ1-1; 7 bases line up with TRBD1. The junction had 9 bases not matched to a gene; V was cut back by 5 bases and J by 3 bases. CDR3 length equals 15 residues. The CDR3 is CASSLRQGPDTEAFF. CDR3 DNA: TGTGCCAGCAGTCTAAGACAGGGTCCCGACACTGAAGCTTTCTTT.

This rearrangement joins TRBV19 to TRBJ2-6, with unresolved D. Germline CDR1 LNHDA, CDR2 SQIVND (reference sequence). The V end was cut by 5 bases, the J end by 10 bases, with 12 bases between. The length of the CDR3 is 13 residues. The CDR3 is CASSVPRPNVLTF. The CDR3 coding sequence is TGTGCCAGTAGTGTCCCGAGGCCGAACGTCCTGACTTTC.

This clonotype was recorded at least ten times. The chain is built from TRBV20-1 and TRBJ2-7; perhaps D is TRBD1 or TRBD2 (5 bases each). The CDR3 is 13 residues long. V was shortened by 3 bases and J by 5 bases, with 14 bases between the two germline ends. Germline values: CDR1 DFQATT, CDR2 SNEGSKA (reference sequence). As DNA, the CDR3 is TGCAGTGCTAGCGGGACCATTGAGAACGAGCAGTACTTC. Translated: CSASGTIENEQYF.

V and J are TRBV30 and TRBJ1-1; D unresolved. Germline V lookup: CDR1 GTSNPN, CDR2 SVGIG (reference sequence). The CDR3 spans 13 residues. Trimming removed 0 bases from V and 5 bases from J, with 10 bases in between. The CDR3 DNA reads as TGTGCCTGGAGTGTACGGAGGGAAACTGAAGCTTTCTTT. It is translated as CAWSVRRETEAFF.

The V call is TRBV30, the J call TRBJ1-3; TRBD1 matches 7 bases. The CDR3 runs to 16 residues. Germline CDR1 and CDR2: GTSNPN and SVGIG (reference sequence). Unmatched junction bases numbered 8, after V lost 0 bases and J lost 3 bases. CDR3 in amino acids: CAWSVGGQVVGNTIYF. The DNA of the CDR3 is TGTGCCTGGAGTGTAGGCGGACAGGTGGTTGGAAACACCATATATTTT.

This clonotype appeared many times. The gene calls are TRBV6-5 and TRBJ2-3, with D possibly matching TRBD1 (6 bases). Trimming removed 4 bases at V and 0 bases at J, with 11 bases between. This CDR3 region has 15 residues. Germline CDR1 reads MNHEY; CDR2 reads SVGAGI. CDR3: CASSSTGSSTDTQYF. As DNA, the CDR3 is TGTGCCAGCAGTTCAACAGGGAGTAGCACAGATACGCAGTATTTT.

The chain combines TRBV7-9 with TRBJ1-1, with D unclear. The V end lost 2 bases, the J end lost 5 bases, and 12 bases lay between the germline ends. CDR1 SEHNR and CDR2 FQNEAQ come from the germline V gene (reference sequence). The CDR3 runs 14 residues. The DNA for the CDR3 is TGTGCCAGCAGCTTACCCTACAGCGGGACTGAAGCTTTCTTT. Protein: CASSLPYSGTEAFF.

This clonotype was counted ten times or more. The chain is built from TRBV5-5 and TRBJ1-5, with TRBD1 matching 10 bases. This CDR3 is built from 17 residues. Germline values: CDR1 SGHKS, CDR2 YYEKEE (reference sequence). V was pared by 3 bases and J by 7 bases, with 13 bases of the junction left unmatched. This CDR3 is CASSWGGQGDYGQPQHF. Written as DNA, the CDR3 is TGTGCCAGCAGCTGGGGAGGACAGGGGGATTACGGGCAGCCCCAGCATTTT.

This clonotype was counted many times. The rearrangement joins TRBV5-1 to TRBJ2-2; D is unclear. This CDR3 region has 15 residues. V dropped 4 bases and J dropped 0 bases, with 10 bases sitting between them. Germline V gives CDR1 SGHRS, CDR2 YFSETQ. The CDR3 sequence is CASSISTPNTGELFF. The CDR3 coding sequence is TGCGCCAGCAGCATCTCTACCCCGAACACCGGGGAGCTGTTTTTT. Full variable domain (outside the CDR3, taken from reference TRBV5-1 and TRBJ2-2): KAGVTQTPRYLIKTRGQQVTLSCSPISGHRSVSWYQQTPGQGLQFLFEYFSETQRNKGNFPGRFSGRQFSNSRSEMNVSTLELGDSALYLCASSISTPNTGELFFGEGSRLTVL.

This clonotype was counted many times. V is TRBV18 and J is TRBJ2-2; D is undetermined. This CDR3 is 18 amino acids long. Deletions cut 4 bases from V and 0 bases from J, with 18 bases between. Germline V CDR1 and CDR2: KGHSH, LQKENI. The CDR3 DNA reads TGTGCCAGCTCACAAATACCCATAGTCCCCACGAACACCGGGGAGCTGTTTTTT. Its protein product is CASSQIPIVPTNTGELFF.

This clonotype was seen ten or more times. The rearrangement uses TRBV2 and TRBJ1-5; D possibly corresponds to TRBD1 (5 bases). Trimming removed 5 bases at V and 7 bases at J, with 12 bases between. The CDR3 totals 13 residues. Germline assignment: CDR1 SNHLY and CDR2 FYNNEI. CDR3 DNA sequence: TGTGCCAGCAGTTCTCTTTGGGGGCAGCCCCAGCATTTT. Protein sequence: CASSSLWGQPQHF.

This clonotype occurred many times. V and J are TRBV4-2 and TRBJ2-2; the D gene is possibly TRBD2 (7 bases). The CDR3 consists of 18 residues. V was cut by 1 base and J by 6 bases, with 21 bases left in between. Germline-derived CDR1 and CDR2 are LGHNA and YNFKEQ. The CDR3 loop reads CASSQGIDFRGGSGELFF. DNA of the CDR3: TGTGCCAGCAGCCAAGGGATTGATTTCAGGGGAGGGTCCGGGGAGCTGTTTTTT.

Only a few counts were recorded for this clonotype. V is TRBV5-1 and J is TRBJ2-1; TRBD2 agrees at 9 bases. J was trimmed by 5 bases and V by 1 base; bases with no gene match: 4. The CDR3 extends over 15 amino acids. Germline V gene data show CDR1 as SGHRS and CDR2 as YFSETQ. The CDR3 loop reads CASSLSSGTHNEQFF. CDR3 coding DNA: TGCGCCAGCAGCTTGTCTAGCGGGACGCACAATGAGCAGTTCTTC.

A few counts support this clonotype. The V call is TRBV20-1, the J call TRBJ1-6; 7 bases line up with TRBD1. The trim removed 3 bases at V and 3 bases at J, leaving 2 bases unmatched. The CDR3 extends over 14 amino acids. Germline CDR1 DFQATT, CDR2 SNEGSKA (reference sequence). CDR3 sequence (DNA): TGCAGTGCTAGTACAGGGGACTATAATTCACCCCTCCACTTT. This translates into CSASTGDYNSPLHF.

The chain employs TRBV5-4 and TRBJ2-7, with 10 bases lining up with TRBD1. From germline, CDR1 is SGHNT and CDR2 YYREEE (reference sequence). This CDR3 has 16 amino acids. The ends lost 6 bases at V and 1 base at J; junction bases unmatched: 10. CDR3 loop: CASNIVTGGPSYEQYF. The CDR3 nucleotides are TGTGCCAGCAACATTGTGACAGGGGGCCCTTCCTACGAGCAGTACTTC.

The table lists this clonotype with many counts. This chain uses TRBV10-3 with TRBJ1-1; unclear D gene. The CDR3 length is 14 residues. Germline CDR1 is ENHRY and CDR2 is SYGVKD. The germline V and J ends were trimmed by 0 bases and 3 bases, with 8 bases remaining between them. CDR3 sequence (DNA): TGTGCCATCAGTGAGTCGATGTTCGACACTGAAGCTTTCTTT. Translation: CAISESMFDTEAFF.

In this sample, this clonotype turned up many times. CDR3 DNA: TGTGCCAGCAGCTATCAATGGACTAGCGAGGGGGAGTTCTTC. Residues: CASSYQWTSEGEFF. The gene calls are TRBV11-2 and TRBJ2-1, with 9 bases aligning to TRBD2. This CDR3 is built from 14 residues. CDR1 SGHAT and CDR2 FQNNGV come from the germline V gene. V was clipped by 4 bases and J by 14 bases; unmatched bases: 12.

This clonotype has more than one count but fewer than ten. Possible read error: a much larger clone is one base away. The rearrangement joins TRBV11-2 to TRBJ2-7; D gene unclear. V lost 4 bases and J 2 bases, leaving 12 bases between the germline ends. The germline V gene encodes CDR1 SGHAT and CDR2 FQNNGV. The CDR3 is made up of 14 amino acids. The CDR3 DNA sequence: TGTGCCAGCAGCTGGGCGGCACTGGCCTACGAGCAGTACTTC. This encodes CASSWAALAYEQYF.

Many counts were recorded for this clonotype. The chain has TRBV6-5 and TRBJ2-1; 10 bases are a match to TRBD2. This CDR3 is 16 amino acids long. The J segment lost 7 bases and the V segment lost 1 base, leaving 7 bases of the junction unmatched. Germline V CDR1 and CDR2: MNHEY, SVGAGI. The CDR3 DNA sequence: TGTGCCAGCAGTTACTGGACTAGCGGAGTTAGGAATGAGCAGTTCTTC. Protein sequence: CASSYWTSGVRNEQFF.